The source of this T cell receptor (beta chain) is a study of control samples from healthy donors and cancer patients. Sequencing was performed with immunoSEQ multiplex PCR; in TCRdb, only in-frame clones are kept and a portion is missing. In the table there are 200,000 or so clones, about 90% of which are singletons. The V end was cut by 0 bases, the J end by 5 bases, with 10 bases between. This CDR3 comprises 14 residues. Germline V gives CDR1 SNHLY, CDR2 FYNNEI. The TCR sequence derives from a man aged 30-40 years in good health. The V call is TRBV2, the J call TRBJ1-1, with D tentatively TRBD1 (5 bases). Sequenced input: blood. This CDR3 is CASSEAQGKTEAFF. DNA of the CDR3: TGTGCCAGCAGTGAAGCTCAGGGAAAAACTGAAGCTTTCTTT.